This T cell receptor (beta chain) was captured by sequencing in a study of T cell responses to AZD1222 COVID-19 vaccine. Study results and caveats: The reported proportion of spike-specific TCRs targeting unmutated variant regions was nearly half. Baseline serology detected seropositivity in only five to seven AZD1222 recipients.

Pooled together were second doses at about 4 or about 12 weeks. Trimming took 6 bases from V and 5 from J; bases not matched to a gene: 11. Germline lookup yields CDR1 MNHEY and CDR2 SMNVEV (reference sequence). The CDR3 totals 15 residues. Turning to this clone: The antigen remains unidentified.

Generated by immunoSEQ multiplex PCR, the TCRdb table keeps only in-frame clones and is missing some. The table has some 81,000 clones, about 86% seen once; the top ten hold about 6%. This clonotype was obtained from an adult who received the AZD1222 COVID-19 vaccine. This rearrangement joins TRBV27 to TRBJ1-2; 8 bases are shared with TRBD1. Source: peripheral blood, taken 28 days after the second AZD1222 dose. The CDR3 region is CASSRTGTLWYGYTF. CDR3 coding DNA: TGTGCCAGCAGCCGGACAGGGACCTTGTGGTATGGCTACACCTTC.